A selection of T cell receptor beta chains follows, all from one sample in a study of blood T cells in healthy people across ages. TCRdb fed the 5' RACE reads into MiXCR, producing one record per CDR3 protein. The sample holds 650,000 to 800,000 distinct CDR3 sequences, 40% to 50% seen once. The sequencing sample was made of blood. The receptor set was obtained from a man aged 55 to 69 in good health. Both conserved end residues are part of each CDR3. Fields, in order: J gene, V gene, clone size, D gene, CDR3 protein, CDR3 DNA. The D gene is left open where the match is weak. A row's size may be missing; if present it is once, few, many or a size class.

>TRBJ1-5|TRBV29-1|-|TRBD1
CSAAGQGNQPQHF
TGCAGCGCCGCCGGACAGGGTAATCAGCCCCAGCATTTT
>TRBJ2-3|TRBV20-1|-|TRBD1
CSARDRVALSTDTQYF
TGCAGTGCTAGGGACAGGGTGGCCCTCAGCACAGATACGCAGTATTTT
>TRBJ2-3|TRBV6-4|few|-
CASSRDQLTDTQYF
TGTGCCAGCAGCCGGGATCAGCTCACAGATACGCAGTATTTT
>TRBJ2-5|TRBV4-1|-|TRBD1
CARSRDRMKETQYF
TGCGCCCGCAGCCGGGACAGGATGAAAGAGACCCAGTACTTC
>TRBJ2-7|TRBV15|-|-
CATRRDRGIHEQYF
TGTGCCACCAGGAGAGACCGAGGCATCCACGAGCAGTACTTC
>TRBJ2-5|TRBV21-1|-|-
CASSKRGGPVTKETQYF
TGTGCCAGCAGCAAACGTGGGGGGCCGGTTACAAAAGAGACCCAGTACTTC
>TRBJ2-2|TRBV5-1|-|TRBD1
CASSAPGTGSAELFF
TGCGCCAGCAGCGCCCCCGGGACAGGGTCTGCGGAGCTGTTTTTT
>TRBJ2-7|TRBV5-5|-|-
CASSLEQGPHNEQYF
TGTGCCAGCAGCTTGGAGCAGGGACCCCACAATGAGCAGTACTTC
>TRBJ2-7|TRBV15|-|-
CATSRDHSYEQYF
TGTGCCACCAGCAGAGATCACAGCTACGAGCAGTACTTC
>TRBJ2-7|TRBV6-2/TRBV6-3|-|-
CASRAGGPSYEQYF
TGTGCCAGCAGAGCAGGGGGGCCCTCCTACGAGCAGTACTTC
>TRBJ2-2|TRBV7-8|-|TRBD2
CASSLDLAGIGELFF
TGTGCCAGCAGCTTAGACCTAGCGGGGATCGGGGAGCTGTTTTTT
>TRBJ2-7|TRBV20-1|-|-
CSARDQAQSPYEQYF
TGCAGTGCTAGAGATCAGGCCCAAAGCCCTTACGAGCAGTACTTC
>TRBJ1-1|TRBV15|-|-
CATSRGGSNEWTEAFF
TGTGCCACCAGCAGAGGGGGGTCTAATGAATGGACTGAAGCTTTCTTT
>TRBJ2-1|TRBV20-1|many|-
CSARDPVGEQFF
TGCAGTGCTAGAGATCCTGTCGGTGAGCAGTTCTTC
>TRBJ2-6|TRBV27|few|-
CASSAQVISSGANVLTF
TGTGCCAGCAGTGCACAGGTAATTAGCTCTGGGGCCAACGTCCTGACTTTC
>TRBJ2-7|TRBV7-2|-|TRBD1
CASSWYSGTGSYEQYF
TGTGCCAGCAGCTGGTACAGCGGGACAGGGTCCTACGAGCAGTACTTC
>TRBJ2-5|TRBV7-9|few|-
CASSLGQQGIVNEQYF
TGTGCCAGCAGCTTAGGGCAACAGGGAATCGTGAATGAGCAGTACTTC
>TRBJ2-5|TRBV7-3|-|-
CASSPGGLPETQYF
TGTGCCAGCAGCCCGGGGGGCCTTCCAGAGACCCAGTACTTC
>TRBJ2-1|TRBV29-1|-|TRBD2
CSVGLAGGPGRYEQFF
TGCAGCGTTGGACTAGCGGGGGGTCCCGGTCGGTATGAGCAGTTCTTC
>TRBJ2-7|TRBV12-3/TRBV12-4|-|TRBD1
CASSLVDRGGYEQYF
TGTGCCAGCAGTTTAGTTGACAGGGGAGGCTACGAGCAGTACTTC
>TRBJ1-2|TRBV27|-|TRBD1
CASSLSGQGPDYGYTF
TGTGCCAGCAGTTTATCCGGACAGGGACCCGACTATGGCTACACCTTC
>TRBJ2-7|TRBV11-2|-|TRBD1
CASSRNRGSVYEQYF
TGTGCCAGCAGCCGCAACAGGGGTTCGGTCTACGAGCAGTACTTC
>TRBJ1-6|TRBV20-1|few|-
CSARNVMGNSPLHF
TGCAGTGCTAGAAACGTAATGGGCAATTCACCCCTCCACTTT
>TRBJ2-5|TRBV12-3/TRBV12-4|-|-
CANSLRMRTSIGQETQYF
TGTGCCAACAGTTTAAGGATGAGGACCTCGATCGGGCAAGAGACCCAGTACTTC
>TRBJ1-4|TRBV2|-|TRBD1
CASRSRDRGKEEKLFF
TGTGCCAGCAGGTCCCGGGACAGGGGGAAGGAGGAAAAACTGTTTTTT
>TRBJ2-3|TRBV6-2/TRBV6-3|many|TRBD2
CASNSPRASGDDTQYF
TGTGCCAGCAACTCCCCGAGGGCTAGCGGGGACGATACGCAGTATTTT